This note documents a single T cell receptor beta chain sequence. The sample comes from a study of blood T cell repertoires in COVID-19. On the study more broadly: Nucleic acid was either cDNA or gDNA, and it came from T cells, B-cell-depleted T cells, or PBMCs.

Under the authors' procedure: Researchers report that nucleated cell counts were estimated from reference gene primer amplification. TCRdb's copy holds only in-frame clones and misses some; the assay was immunoSEQ multiplex PCR. Clonal size and the V and J genes are those of that table, whereas D and trimming came from the DNA. The sample comprises roughly 100,000 clones, roughly 90% of which are singletons, and 3.5% rests with the top ten. Germline-derived CDR1 and CDR2 are SNHLY and FYNNEI. The CDR3 contains 15 residues. V lost 3 bases and J lost 2, with 13 bases in between. This sequence joins TRBV2 and TRBJ1-1, with D possibly being TRBD1 (6 bases). Material: peripheral blood. The TCR originated in an older woman with acute or convalescent COVID-19. The CDR3 protein is CASSDGGRENTEAFF. CDR3 in DNA: TGTGCCAGCAGTGATGGGGGCAGGGAAAACACTGAAGCTTTCTTT.